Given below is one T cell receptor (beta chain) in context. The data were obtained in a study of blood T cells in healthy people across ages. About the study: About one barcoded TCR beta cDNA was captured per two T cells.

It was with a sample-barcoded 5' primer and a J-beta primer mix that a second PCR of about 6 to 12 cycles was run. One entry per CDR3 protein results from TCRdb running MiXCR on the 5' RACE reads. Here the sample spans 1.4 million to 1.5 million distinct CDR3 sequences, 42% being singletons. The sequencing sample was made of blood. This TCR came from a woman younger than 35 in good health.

CDR3 sequence reads: CSARSGRDPNEQFF. The CDR3 DNA reads as TGCAGTGCTAGGAGCGGGAGGGATCCTAATGAGCAGTTCTTC. The rearrangement uses TRBV20-1 and TRBJ2-1, with 10 bases that match TRBD2. CDR1 is DFQATT and CDR2 is SNEGSKA in the germline V gene (reference sequence). The CDR3 contains 14 residues. V lost 3 bases to trimming and J lost 7 bases; unmatched junction nucleotides: 6.